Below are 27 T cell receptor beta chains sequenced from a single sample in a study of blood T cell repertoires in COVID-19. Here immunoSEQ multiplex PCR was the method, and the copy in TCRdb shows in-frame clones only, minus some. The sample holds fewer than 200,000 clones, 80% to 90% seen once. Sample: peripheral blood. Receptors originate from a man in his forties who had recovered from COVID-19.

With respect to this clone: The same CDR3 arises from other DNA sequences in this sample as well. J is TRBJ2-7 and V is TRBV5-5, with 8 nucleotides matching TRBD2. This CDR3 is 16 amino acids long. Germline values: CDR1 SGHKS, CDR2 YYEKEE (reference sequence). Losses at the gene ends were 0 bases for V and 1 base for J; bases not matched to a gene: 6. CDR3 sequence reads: CASSLEGSGSSYEQYF. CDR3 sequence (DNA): TGTGCCAGCAGCTTGGAAGGGAGCGGGAGTTCCTACGAGCAGTACTTC.

In DNA, the CDR3 is TGTGCCAGTACGGACAGGGGATATGGCTACACCTTC. Its protein product is CASTDRGYGYTF. The chain uses TRBV19 and TRBJ1-2, with 9 bases fitting TRBD1. V gave up 7 bases and J gave up 5 bases; unmatched junction bases: 2. The germline V gene encodes CDR1 LNHDA and CDR2 SQIVND (reference sequence). This CDR3 has 12 residues.

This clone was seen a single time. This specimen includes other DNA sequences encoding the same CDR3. CDR3 region: CASSPGGNTGELFF. DNA of the CDR3: TGTGCCAGCTCACCGGGAGGTAACACCGGGGAGCTGTTTTTT. This chain links TRBV18 with TRBJ2-2, with a weak D call TRBD2 (6 bases). With 3 bases removed from V and 2 bases from J, the gap between germline ends came to 7 bases. CDR3 size: 14 residues. Germline values: CDR1 KGHSH, CDR2 LQKENI.

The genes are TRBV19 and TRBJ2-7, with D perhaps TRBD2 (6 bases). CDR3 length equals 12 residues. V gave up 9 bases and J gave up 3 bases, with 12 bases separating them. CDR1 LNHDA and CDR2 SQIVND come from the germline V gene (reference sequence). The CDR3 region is CASRDSGYEQYF. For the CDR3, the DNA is TGTGCCAGCCGGGACTCGGGCTACGAGCAGTACTTC.

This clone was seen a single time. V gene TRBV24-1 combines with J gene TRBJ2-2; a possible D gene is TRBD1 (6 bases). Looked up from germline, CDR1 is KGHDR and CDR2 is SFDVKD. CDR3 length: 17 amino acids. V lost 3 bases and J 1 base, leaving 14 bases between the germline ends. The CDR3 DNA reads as TGTGCCACCAGTGATGCCACAGGGTGGAGGAACACCGGGGAGCTGTTTTTT. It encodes CATSDATGWRNTGELFF.

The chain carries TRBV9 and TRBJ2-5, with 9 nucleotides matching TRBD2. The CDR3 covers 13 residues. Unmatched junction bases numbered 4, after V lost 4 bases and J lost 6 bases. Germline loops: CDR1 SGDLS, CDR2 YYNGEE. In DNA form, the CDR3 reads TGTGCCAGCAGCCGTAGCGGGGGACAGACCCAGTACTTC. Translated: CASSRSGGQTQYF.

The CDR3 region has the DNA TGCGCCTGTCGACTAGCGGGGGAAGAGACCCAGTACTTC. Residues: CACRLAGEETQYF. The V and J genes are TRBV10-2 and TRBJ2-5, with TRBD2 identical over 12 bases. V lost 11 bases and J lost 3; bases outside the gene matches: 4. This CDR3 is built from 13 residues. From germline, CDR1 is WSHSY and CDR2 SAAADI.

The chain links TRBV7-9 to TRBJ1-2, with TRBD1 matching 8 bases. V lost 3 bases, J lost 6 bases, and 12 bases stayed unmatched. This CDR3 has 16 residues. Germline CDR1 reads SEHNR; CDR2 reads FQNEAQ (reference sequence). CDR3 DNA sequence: TGTGCCAGCAGCTTTCTGGACAGGGCGGTATGGGATGGCTACACCTTC. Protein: CASSFLDRAVWDGYTF.

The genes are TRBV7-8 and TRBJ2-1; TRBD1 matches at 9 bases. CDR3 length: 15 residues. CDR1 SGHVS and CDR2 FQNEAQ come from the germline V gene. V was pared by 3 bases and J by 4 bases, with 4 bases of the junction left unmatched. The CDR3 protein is CASSFEGTGYNEQFF. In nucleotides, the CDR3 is TGTGCCAGCAGCTTCGAGGGGACAGGGTACAATGAGCAGTTCTTC.

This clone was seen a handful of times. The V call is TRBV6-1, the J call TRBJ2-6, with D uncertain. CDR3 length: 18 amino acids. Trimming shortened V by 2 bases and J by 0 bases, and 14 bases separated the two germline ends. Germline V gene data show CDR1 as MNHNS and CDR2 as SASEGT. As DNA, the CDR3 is TGTGCCAGCAGTGAAATAGGTCCCCCTAGCTCTGGGGCCAACGTCCTGACTTTC. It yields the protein CASSEIGPPSSGANVLTF.

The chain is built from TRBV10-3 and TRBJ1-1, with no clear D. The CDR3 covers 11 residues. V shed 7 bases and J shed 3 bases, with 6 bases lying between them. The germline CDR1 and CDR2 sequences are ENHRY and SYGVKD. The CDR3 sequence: CAIKEYTEAFF. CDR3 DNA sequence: TGTGCCATCAAGGAGTACACTGAAGCTTTCTTT.

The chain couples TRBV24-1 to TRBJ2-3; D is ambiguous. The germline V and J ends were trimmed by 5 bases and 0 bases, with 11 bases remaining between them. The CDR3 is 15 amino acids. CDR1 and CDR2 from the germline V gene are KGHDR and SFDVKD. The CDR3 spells CATSVSSRSTDTQYF. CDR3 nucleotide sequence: TGTGCCACCAGTGTCAGTAGCAGAAGCACAGATACGCAGTATTTT.

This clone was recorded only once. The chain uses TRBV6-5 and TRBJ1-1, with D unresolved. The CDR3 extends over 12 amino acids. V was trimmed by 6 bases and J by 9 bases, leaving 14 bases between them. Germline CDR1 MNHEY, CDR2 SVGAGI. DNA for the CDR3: TGTGCCAGCAGGAGCGAACCGGGGAAAGCTTTCTTT. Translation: CASRSEPGKAFF.

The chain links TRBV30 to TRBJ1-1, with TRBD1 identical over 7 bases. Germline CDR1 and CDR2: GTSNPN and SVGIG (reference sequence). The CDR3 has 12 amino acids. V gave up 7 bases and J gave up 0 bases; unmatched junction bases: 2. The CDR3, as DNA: TGTGCCTCCAGGGGGGTGAACACTGAAGCTTTCTTT. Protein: CASRGVNTEAFF.

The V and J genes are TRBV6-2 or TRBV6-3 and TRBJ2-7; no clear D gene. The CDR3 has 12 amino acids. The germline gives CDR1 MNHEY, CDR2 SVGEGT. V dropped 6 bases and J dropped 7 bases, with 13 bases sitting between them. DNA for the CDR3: TGTGCCAGCAGCCGTACGACCGGGGAGCAGTACTTC. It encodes CASSRTTGEQYF.

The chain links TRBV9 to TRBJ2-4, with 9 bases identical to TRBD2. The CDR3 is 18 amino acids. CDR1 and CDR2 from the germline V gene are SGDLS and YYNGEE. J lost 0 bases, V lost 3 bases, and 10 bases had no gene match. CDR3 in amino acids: CASSDSGSPAPAKNIQYF. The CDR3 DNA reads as TGTGCCAGCAGCGATAGCGGGAGCCCTGCACCAGCCAAAAACATTCAGTACTTC. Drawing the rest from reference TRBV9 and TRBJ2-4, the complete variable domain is DSGVTQTPKHLITATGQRVTLRCSPRSGDLSVYWYQQSLDQGLQFLIQYYNGEERAKGNILERFSAQQFPDLHSELNLSSLELGDSALYFCASSDSGSPAPAKNIQYFGAGTRLSVL.

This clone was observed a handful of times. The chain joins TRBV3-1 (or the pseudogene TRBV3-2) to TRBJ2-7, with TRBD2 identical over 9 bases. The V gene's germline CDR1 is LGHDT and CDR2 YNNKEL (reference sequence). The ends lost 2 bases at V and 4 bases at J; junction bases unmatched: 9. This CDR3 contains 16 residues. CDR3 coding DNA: TGTGCCAGCAGCCAACGGCTAGCGGGGTTGAATTACGAGCAGTACTTC. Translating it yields CASSQRLAGLNYEQYF.

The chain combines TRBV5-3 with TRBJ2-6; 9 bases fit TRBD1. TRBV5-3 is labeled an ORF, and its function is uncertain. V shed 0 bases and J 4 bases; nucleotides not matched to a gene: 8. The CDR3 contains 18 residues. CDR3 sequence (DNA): TGTGCCAGAAGCTTGGGGGACAGGGCTTCCCTGGGGGCCAACGTCCTGACTTTC. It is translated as CARSLGDRASLGANVLTF.

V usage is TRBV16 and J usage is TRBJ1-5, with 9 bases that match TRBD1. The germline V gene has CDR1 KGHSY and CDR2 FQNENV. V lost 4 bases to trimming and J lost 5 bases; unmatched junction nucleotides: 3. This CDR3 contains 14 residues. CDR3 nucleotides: TGTGCCAGCAGCCTGGGACAGGGTTATCAGCCCCAGCATTTT. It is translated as CASSLGQGYQPQHF.

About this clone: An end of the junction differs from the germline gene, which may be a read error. In DNA, the CDR3 is TGTGCCAGCAGGGAAGGGGGCCCCCTCCACTTT. It yields the protein CASREGGPLHF. The chain uses TRBV2 and TRBJ1-6; 7 nucleotides align to TRBD1. This CDR3 is 11 amino acids long. Germline V gene sequence: CDR1 SNHLY, CDR2 FYNNEI.

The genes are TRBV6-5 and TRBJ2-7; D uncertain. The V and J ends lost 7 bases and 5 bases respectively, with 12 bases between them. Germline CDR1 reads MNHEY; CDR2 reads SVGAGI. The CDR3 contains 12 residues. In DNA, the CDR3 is TGTGCCAGCACGCAAGACTGGAACGAGCAGTACTTC. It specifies CASTQDWNEQYF.

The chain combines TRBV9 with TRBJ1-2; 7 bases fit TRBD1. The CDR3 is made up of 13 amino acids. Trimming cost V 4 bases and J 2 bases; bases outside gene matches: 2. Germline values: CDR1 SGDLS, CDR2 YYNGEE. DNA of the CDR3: TGTGCCAGCAGCCAGACAGGGAACTATGGCTACACCTTC. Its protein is CASSQTGNYGYTF.

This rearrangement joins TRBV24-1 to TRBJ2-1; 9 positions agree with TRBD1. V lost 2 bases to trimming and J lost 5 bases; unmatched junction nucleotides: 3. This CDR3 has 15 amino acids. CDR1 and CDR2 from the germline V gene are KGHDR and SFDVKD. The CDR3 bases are TGTGCCACCAGTGATTCGTGGACAGGGGACAATGAGCAGTTCTTC. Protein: CATSDSWTGDNEQFF.

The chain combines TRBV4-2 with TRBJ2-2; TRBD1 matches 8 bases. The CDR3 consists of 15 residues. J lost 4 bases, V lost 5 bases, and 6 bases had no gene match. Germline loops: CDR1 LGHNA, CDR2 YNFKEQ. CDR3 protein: CASSDGTGVTGELFF. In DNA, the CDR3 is TGTGCCAGCAGCGACGGGACAGGAGTCACCGGGGAGCTGTTTTTT.

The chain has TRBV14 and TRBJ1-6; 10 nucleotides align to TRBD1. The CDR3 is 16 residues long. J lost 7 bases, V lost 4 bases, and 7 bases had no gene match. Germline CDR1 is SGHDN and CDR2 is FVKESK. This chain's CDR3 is CASSRRDRGVNSPLHF. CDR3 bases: TGTGCCAGCAGCCGCCGGGACAGGGGAGTCAATTCACCCCTCCACTTT.

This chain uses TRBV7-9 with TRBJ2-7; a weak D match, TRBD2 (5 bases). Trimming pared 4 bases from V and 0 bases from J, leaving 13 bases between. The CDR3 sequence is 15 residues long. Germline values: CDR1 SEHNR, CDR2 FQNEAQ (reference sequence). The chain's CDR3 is CASSSTGWDSYEQYF. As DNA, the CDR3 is TGTGCCAGCAGCTCGACGGGGTGGGACTCCTACGAGCAGTACTTC.

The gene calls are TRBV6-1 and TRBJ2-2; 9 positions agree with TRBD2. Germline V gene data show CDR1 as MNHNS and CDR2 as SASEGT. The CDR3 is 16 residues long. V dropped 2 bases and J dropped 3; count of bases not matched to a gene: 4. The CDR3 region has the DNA TGTGCCAGCAGTGAATGGGGCGGGAGGGACACCGGGGAGCTGTTTTTT. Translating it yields CASSEWGGRDTGELFF.